Each of the 15 T cell receptor beta chains below was sequenced from the same sample in a study of cytomegalovirus exposure and HLA in healthy donors. A multiplex PCR was run with 60 Vbeta primers and 13 Jbeta primers. Data came from immunoSEQ multiplex PCR; TCRdb stores just in-frame clones and leaves some out. The sample has some 120,000 clones, around three quarters seen once; the top ten hold around 1.3%. The source material was PBMCs. These receptors all come from a female donor in good health and CMV-seronegative.

DNA for the CDR3: TGTGCCAGCAGTCCCTCCCCCCCTCGCGAGCAGTACTTC. Its protein product is CASSPSPPREQYF. The chain joins TRBV28 to TRBJ2-7; no clear D gene. Trimming left V 5 bases short and J 6 bases short, with 14 bases between. The CDR3 totals 13 residues. Looked up from germline, CDR1 is MDHEN and CDR2 is SYDVKM.

This chain uses TRBV5-4 with TRBJ2-1; a weak D match, TRBD2 (5 bases). The CDR3 is 13 residues long. V was cut by 4 bases and J by 5 bases, with 10 bases left in between. Germline V gene data show CDR1 as SGHNT and CDR2 as YYREEE (reference sequence). The CDR3 coding sequence is TGTGCCAGCAGCGTGACGGGAAACAATGAGCAGTTCTTC. Amino acids: CASSVTGNNEQFF.

This chain uses TRBV2 with TRBJ2-5; 8 nucleotides line up with TRBD1. The DNA end is more similar to TRBJ2-7, so the J call may be wrong. CDR1 is SNHLY and CDR2 is FYNNEI in the germline V gene. This CDR3 is built from 17 residues. The CDR3 reads CASSEEVPGTGTYEQYF. In DNA, the CDR3 is TGTGCCAGCAGTGAGGAGGTCCCCGGGACAGGAACCTACGAGCAGTACTTC.

This clone showed up just a few times. V gene TRBV2 combines with J gene TRBJ2-1, with 9 bases fitting TRBD2. This CDR3 region has 16 residues. Germline V gives CDR1 SNHLY, CDR2 FYNNEI. V shed 7 bases, J shed 5 bases, and the junction held 12 bases outside the gene matches. The chain's CDR3 is CASNDIAGALHNEQFF. CDR3 in DNA: TGTGCCAGCAACGATATAGCGGGGGCCCTACACAATGAGCAGTTCTTC.

The V call is TRBV7-2, the J call TRBJ2-2; 8 bases line up with TRBD1. Germline CDR1 is SGHTA and CDR2 is FQGNSA. The CDR3 extends over 16 amino acids. V trimming: 1 base; J trimming: 2 bases; junction bases outside the gene matches: 3. The CDR3 loop reads CASSLEGQVNTGELFF. CDR3 sequence (DNA): TGTGCCAGCAGCTTAGAGGGACAGGTCAACACCGGGGAGCTGTTTTTT.

The chain links TRBV28 to TRBJ1-5, with 8 bases that match TRBD1. Per the germline V gene, CDR1 is MDHEN and CDR2 is SYDVKM. The CDR3 covers 16 residues. After removal of 1 base from V and 9 bases from J, the junction contained 11 bases not matched to a gene. CDR3 residues: CASSLLGQGAGWPQHF. The CDR3 DNA reads as TGTGCCAGCAGTTTATTGGGCCAGGGGGCAGGTTGGCCCCAGCATTTT.

The gene calls are TRBV19 and TRBJ1-4; D ambiguous. CDR1 is LNHDA, CDR2 SQIVND, per germline (reference sequence). Trimming pared 8 bases from V and 5 bases from J, leaving 12 bases between. The CDR3 covers 13 residues. This CDR3 is CASFGPSNEKLFF. CDR3 nucleotides: TGTGCCAGTTTTGGGCCCTCGAATGAAAAACTGTTTTTT.

The chain combines TRBV10-2 with TRBJ2-7, with D maybe TRBD1 (6 bases). CDR3 length: 13 amino acids. The germline CDR1 and CDR2 sequences are WSHSY and SAAADI. Trimming stripped 7 bases from V and 4 bases from J, with 14 bases between. DNA for the CDR3: TGCGCCAGCACTCCCGGACAGAGATACGAGCAGTACTTC. As protein: CASTPGQRYEQYF.

The chain couples TRBV12-5 to TRBJ2-3, with D uncertain. This CDR3 spans 14 amino acids. Trimming removed 1 base from V and 1 base from J, with 6 bases in between. Germline CDR1 LGHNT, CDR2 FRNRAP. This CDR3 is CASGLGHGTDTQYF. CDR3 nucleotide sequence: TGTGCTAGTGGTTTGGGACACGGCACAGATACGCAGTATTTT.

The chain uses TRBV7-7 and TRBJ1-5, with 8 bases identical to TRBD1. Germline lookup yields CDR1 SSHAT and CDR2 FNYEAQ (reference sequence). This CDR3 region has 16 residues. Losses at the gene ends were 5 bases for V and 5 bases for J; bases not matched to a gene: 11. Here the CDR3 reads CASSPSDRVGYQPQHF. The CDR3 region has the DNA TGTGCCAGCAGCCCTTCGGACAGGGTGGGTTATCAGCCCCAGCATTTT.

This clone has a handful of counts. The CDR3 here is CASSPISAIQRDTQYF. For the CDR3, the DNA is TGTGCCAGCTCACCCATTTCAGCGATCCAGAGAGATACGCAGTATTTT. This chain uses TRBV18 with TRBJ2-3; D not resolved. The CDR3 runs 16 residues. CDR1 is KGHSH and CDR2 is LQKENI in the germline V gene. Trimming took off 3 bases at V and 5 bases at J, with 18 bases between the two ends.

The chain has TRBV18 and TRBJ1-2; D ambiguous. There are 14 residues in the CDR3. V lost 0 bases and J 1 base, leaving 6 bases between the germline ends. The V gene's germline CDR1 is KGHSH and CDR2 LQKENI. The CDR3 DNA reads as TGTGCCAGCTCACCACCCCAGGTTAACTATGGCTACACCTTC. This sequence encodes CASSPPQVNYGYTF.

In its sample, this clone was seen a few times. The V call is TRBV28, the J call TRBJ1-5; TRBD1 might be the D (6 bases). Germline lookup yields CDR1 MDHEN and CDR2 SYDVKM. This CDR3 has 14 amino acids. The ends were cut back, 3 bases at V and 2 bases at J, with 8 bases in the middle. CDR3 nucleotide sequence: TGTGCCAGCAGTTTTAGACAGGGCAATCAGCCCCAGCATTTT. Residues: CASSFRQGNQPQHF.

The chain employs TRBV5-5 and TRBJ2-4; TRBD1 might be the D (6 bases). The V and J ends lost 1 base and 12 bases respectively, with 20 bases between them. Germline loops: CDR1 SGHKS, CDR2 YYEKEE (reference sequence). This CDR3 spans 15 amino acids. The CDR3 nucleotides read TGTGCCAGCAGCTTGCGGGGATTCCCAACGGACAGTCAGTACTTC. Its translation is CASSLRGFPTDSQYF.

This chain connects TRBV10-1 to TRBJ2-7, with 8 bases fitting TRBD2. Trimming at V came to 5 bases and at J to 0 bases, leaving 3 bases not matched to a gene. Looked up from germline, CDR1 is WNHNN and CDR2 is SYGVQD (reference sequence). The length of the CDR3 is 14 residues. The CDR3 here is CASSPTSASYEQYF. DNA of the CDR3: TGCGCCAGCAGTCCGACTAGCGCCTCCTACGAGCAGTACTTC.